One and the same sample provided the 31 T cell receptor beta chains below, sequenced in a study of T cells in Graves' hyperthyroidism and ophthalmopathy. Using RNA transcripts as the source, TCR beta CDR3 regions were amplified. TCR CDR3 regions were first amplified by RT-PCR with HTBI primers. TCRdb used MiXCR to reprocess the multiplex PCR reads, holding one entry per CDR3 protein. In the table there are 300,000 to 350,000 distinct CDR3 sequences, about a sixth of which are singletons. The sequenced material came from blood. The receptor source for this set is a woman aged 40 to 55 with Graves' ophthalmopathy.

The gene calls are TRBV12-3 or TRBV12-4 and TRBJ2-5; either TRBD1 or TRBD2 may fit D (6 bases each). V was clipped by 3 bases and J by 3 bases, with 11 bases between them. The CDR3 is 14 amino acids. The CDR3 sequence is CASSFRRGEETQYF. The CDR3 DNA sequence: TGTGCCAGCAGTTTCAGGAGGGGGGAAGAGACCCAGTACTTC.

This chain joins TRBV6-5 and TRBJ1-5, with 7 positions matching TRBD1. This CDR3 is built from 15 residues. Germline V gene sequence: CDR1 MNHEY, CDR2 SVGAGI. The J segment lost 5 bases and the V segment lost 6 bases, leaving 10 bases of the junction unmatched. Here the CDR3 reads CASSLTQGEHQPQHF. The CDR3 DNA sequence: TGTGCCAGCAGCCTTACTCAGGGGGAACATCAGCCCCAGCATTTT.

In this sample, this clonotype turned up many times. V usage is TRBV27 and J usage is TRBJ1-1, with 8 nucleotides matching TRBD1. The CDR3 covers 13 residues. Trimming removed 5 bases from V and 3 bases from J; junction bases left unmatched: 2. Germline lookup yields CDR1 MNHEY and CDR2 SMNVEV (reference sequence). In DNA form, the CDR3 reads TGTGCCAGCAGTAGACAGGGGTACACTGAAGCTTTCTTT. Protein product: CASSRQGYTEAFF.

This clonotype occurred many times. The chain uses TRBV28 and TRBJ1-2; D remains unclear. CDR1 MDHEN and CDR2 SYDVKM come from the germline V gene. The CDR3 loop spans 15 amino acids. V was shortened by 5 bases and J by 1 base, with 14 bases between the two germline ends. CDR3 protein: CASSLGLGINYGYTF. As DNA, the CDR3 is TGTGCCAGCAGTCTCGGCTTAGGGATTAACTATGGCTACACCTTC.

This clonotype showed up many times. This CDR3 is CASSSGFVPGELFF. CDR3 coding DNA: TGCGCCAGCAGCTCTGGTTTTGTTCCCGGGGAGCTGTTTTTT. The chain carries TRBV5-1 and TRBJ2-2; D is unclear. The CDR3 is 14 amino acids. CDR1 is SGHRS and CDR2 is YFSETQ in the germline V gene. Trimming pared 3 bases from V and 6 bases from J, leaving 12 bases between.

The chain is built from TRBV20-1 and TRBJ1-5, with D perhaps TRBD1 (5 bases). V was clipped by 3 bases and J by 4 bases, with 13 bases between them. Germline CDR1 reads DFQATT; CDR2 reads SNEGSKA (reference sequence). CDR3 length equals 14 residues. The CDR3 loop is CSASVDNRNQPQHF. The CDR3 nucleotides read TGCAGTGCTAGCGTGGACAATAGAAATCAGCCCCAGCATTTT.

This clonotype was detected many times. J is TRBJ2-2 and V is TRBV18; 9 bases match TRBD1. J was trimmed by 3 bases and V by 0 bases; bases with no gene match: 2. Looked up from germline, CDR1 is KGHSH and CDR2 is LQKENI. The CDR3 is 16 residues long. CDR3 loop: CASSPPNRGHTGELFF. CDR3 coding DNA: TGTGCCAGCTCACCACCAAACAGGGGGCACACCGGGGAGCTGTTTTTT.

This clonotype was counted ten times or more. This sequence may be a read error, since a much larger clone differs from it by one base. V is TRBV10-1 and J is TRBJ2-5, with D possibly TRBD2 on 5 matching bases. Germline lookup yields CDR1 WNHNN and CDR2 SYGVQD (reference sequence). Trimming left V 3 bases short and J 9 bases short, with 14 bases between. This CDR3 is built from 13 residues. The CDR3 nucleotides read TGCGCCAGCAGTGAAGTGGGAAAGGAGGCCCAGTACTTC. Residues: CASSEVGKEAQYF.

There are many counts of this clonotype. The chain uses TRBV19 and TRBJ2-2; tentative D call: TRBD1 (5 bases). CDR3 length: 14 residues. The germline V and J ends were trimmed by 6 bases and 3 bases, with 11 bases remaining between them. Per germline, CDR1 LNHDA and CDR2 SQIVND (reference sequence). The CDR3 is CASSPPRDTGELFF. The CDR3 region has the DNA TGTGCCAGTAGCCCCCCCAGGGACACCGGGGAGCTGTTTTTT.

There are many counts of this clonotype. This chain connects TRBV7-3 to TRBJ2-7, with 9 positions matching TRBD2. This CDR3 spans 15 amino acids. Germline-derived CDR1 and CDR2 are SGHTA and FQGTGA. V shed 2 bases, J shed 5 bases, and the junction held 7 bases outside the gene matches. CDR3 protein: CASSLVAGVLNEQYF. CDR3 in DNA: TGTGCCAGCAGCTTAGTAGCGGGAGTTCTGAACGAGCAGTACTTC.

This clonotype was seen at least ten times. The V and J genes are TRBV24-1 and TRBJ2-2; no clear D gene. There are 16 residues in the CDR3. Germline lookup yields CDR1 KGHDR and CDR2 SFDVKD. V gave up 3 bases and J gave up 1 base, with 11 bases separating them. CDR3 bases: TGTGCCACCAGTGATCCCGCGCCAAGGAACACCGGGGAGCTGTTTTTT. Residues: CATSDPAPRNTGELFF.

This clonotype was seen ten or more times. The chain has TRBV11-2 and TRBJ2-5; 7 bases agree with TRBD1. From germline, CDR1 is SGHAT and CDR2 FQNNGV. V trimming: 1 base; J trimming: 2 bases; junction bases outside the gene matches: 4. This CDR3 has 15 amino acids. The CDR3 DNA reads TGTGCCAGCAGCTTAGGGGGACAGACACAAGAGACCCAGTACTTC. Translating it yields CASSLGGQTQETQYF.

The genes are TRBV20-1 and TRBJ2-7, with 7 bases that match TRBD2. Germline V CDR1 and CDR2: DFQATT, SNEGSKA (reference sequence). This CDR3 has 14 residues. V trimming: 6 bases; J trimming: 2 bases; junction bases outside the gene matches: 10. The CDR3, as DNA: TGCAGTGCGAGTGCGCGGGAGAACCCCTACGAGCAGTACTTC. Translated: CSASARENPYEQYF.

This clonotype was picked up a small number of times. V and J are TRBV4-1 and TRBJ2-7, with D maybe TRBD2 (6 bases). The CDR3 is made up of 14 amino acids. Germline CDR1 MGHRA, CDR2 YSYEKL. Trimming left V 4 bases short and J 4 bases short, with 14 bases between. DNA of the CDR3: TGCGCCAGCAGCCCCGACCTGGGAGGTTACGAGCAGTACTTC. It translates to CASSPDLGGYEQYF.

The rearrangement joins TRBV6-1 to TRBJ2-5; no firm D call. The length of the CDR3 is 13 residues. The V end lost 5 bases, the J end lost 5 bases, and 12 bases lay between the germline ends. From germline, CDR1 is MNHNS and CDR2 SASEGT. CDR3 protein: CASSRDPAETQYF. The CDR3 nucleotides read TGTGCCAGCAGTCGCGACCCGGCGGAGACCCAGTACTTC.

This chain uses TRBV5-6 with TRBJ1-2, with unresolved D. This CDR3 contains 13 residues. V shed 0 bases and J shed 1 base, with 4 bases lying between them. The germline V gene encodes CDR1 SGHDT and CDR2 YYEEEE. The CDR3 nucleotides are TGTGCCAGCAGCTTGGCAAATAACTATGGCTACACCTTC. As protein: CASSLANNYGYTF.

This clonotype was recorded at least ten times. The chain has TRBV19 and TRBJ2-5; 10 bases fit TRBD1. The V segment lost 4 bases and the J segment 5 bases; nucleotides outside the gene matches: 10. The CDR3 is 16 residues long. Germline-derived CDR1 and CDR2 are LNHDA and SQIVND (reference sequence). CDR3 amino acids: CASSKGRDRGVETQYF. The CDR3 DNA reads as TGTGCCAGTAGTAAGGGCCGGGACAGGGGTGTGGAGACCCAGTACTTC.

This clonotype was counted between two and nine times. The chain links TRBV7-9 to TRBJ2-2, with D tentatively TRBD1 or TRBD2 (6 bases each). The V end lost 5 bases, the J end lost 5 bases, and 12 bases lay between the germline ends. Germline V gives CDR1 SEHNR, CDR2 FQNEAQ (reference sequence). The CDR3 totals 14 residues. CDR3 coding DNA: TGTGCCAGCAGCCCCGAGGGGGGAACCGGGGAGCTGTTTTTT. As protein: CASSPEGGTGELFF.

Ten or more counts support this clonotype. This sequence joins TRBV30 and TRBJ1-1, with 9 bases that match TRBD1. This CDR3 has 11 residues. Germline V gene sequence: CDR1 GTSNPN, CDR2 SVGIG (reference sequence). Losses at the gene ends were 5 bases for V and 6 bases for J; bases not matched to a gene: 1. This CDR3 is CAWGQGSEAFF. The CDR3 DNA reads as TGTGCCTGGGGACAGGGGTCTGAAGCTTTCTTT.

This clonotype has at least ten counts. V and J are TRBV6-1 and TRBJ1-1; D is perhaps TRBD1 (5 bases). The CDR3 loop spans 15 amino acids. Per germline, CDR1 MNHNS and CDR2 SASEGT. V was shortened by 7 bases and J by 5 bases, with 20 bases between the two germline ends. The DNA of the CDR3 is TGTGCCAGCATCTTACGGGGGGACGGTCTTACTGAAGCTTTCTTT. This translates into CASILRGDGLTEAFF.

This clonotype occurred many times. V and J are TRBV4-3 and TRBJ1-2; D perhaps matches TRBD1 (6 bases). The CDR3 length is 15 residues. Trimming took off 3 bases at V and 5 bases at J, with 16 bases between the two ends. CDR1 and CDR2 (germline): LGHNA, YSLEER. Here the CDR3 reads CASSQDPTGLYGYTF. The CDR3 nucleotides are TGCGCCAGCAGCCAGGACCCGACAGGATTGTATGGCTACACCTTC.

This clonotype showed up many times. The V call is TRBV11-2, the J call TRBJ2-2; tentative D call: TRBD1 (6 bases). Germline V gene sequence: CDR1 SGHAT, CDR2 FQNNGV. V lost 2 bases, J lost 0 bases, and 13 bases lay in between. The CDR3 totals 17 residues. As DNA, the CDR3 is TGTGCCAGCAGCTTAAAGATGCAGGGGACGAACACCGGGGAGCTGTTTTTT. Translation gives CASSLKMQGTNTGELFF. The variable domain in full, completed from reference TRBV11-2 and TRBJ2-2, reads EAGVAQSPRYKIIEKRQSVAFWCNPISGHATLYWYQQILGQGPKLLIQFQNNGVVDDSQLPKDRFSAERLKGVDSTLKIQPAKLEDSAVYLCASSLKMQGTNTGELFFGEGSRLTVL.

The rearrangement links TRBV10-3 to TRBJ2-7; perhaps TRBD1 as D (6 bases). Germline values: CDR1 ENHRY, CDR2 SYGVKD. The V and J ends lost 7 bases and 1 base respectively, with 14 bases between them. CDR3 length: 14 amino acids. CDR3 residues: CAITNRDNSYEQYF. The CDR3 region has the DNA TGTGCCATCACGAACCGGGACAATTCCTACGAGCAGTACTTC.

This clonotype was picked up many times. The V and J genes are TRBV4-1 and TRBJ1-2; no clear D. CDR3 length equals 14 residues. In germline, CDR1 is MGHRA, CDR2 YSYEKL. Trimming removed 4 bases at V and 4 bases at J, with 13 bases between. CDR3 residues: CASSPAGKGYGYTF. CDR3 bases: TGCGCCAGCAGCCCAGCCGGGAAGGGCTATGGCTACACCTTC.

Comment on this clonotype: This may stem from a read error, because a much larger clone lies one nucleotide away. This chain uses TRBV6-2 or TRBV6-3 with TRBJ2-4, with 8 bases matching TRBD1. Germline CDR1 and CDR2: MNHEY and SVGEGT. The CDR3 extends over 17 amino acids. CDR3 in DNA: TGTGCCAGCAGCGGACAGGGTCGGGTTTCGGCCAAAAACACTCAGTACTTC. It specifies CASSGQGRVSAKNTQYF.

V usage is TRBV20-1 and J usage is TRBJ2-5; no clear D gene. The CDR3 totals 10 residues. V was trimmed by 6 bases and J by 3 bases, leaving 5 bases between them. Germline CDR1 DFQATT, CDR2 SNEGSKA (reference sequence). The CDR3 sequence is CSANKETQYF. CDR3 in DNA: TGCAGTGCAAATAAAGAGACCCAGTACTTC.

V usage is TRBV6-1 and J usage is TRBJ1-5, with 7 bases lining up with TRBD1. The CDR3 length is 13 residues. Germline V gives CDR1 MNHNS, CDR2 SASEGT. J was trimmed by 5 bases and V by 10 bases; bases with no gene match: 8. CDR3: CATRQGSDQPQHF. DNA of the CDR3: TGTGCCACCAGACAGGGTTCAGATCAGCCCCAGCATTTT.

This clonotype occurred many times. The gene calls are TRBV6-1 and TRBJ1-5, with D hard to call. CDR3 length: 14 amino acids. From germline, CDR1 is MNHNS and CDR2 SASEGT. V dropped 5 bases and J dropped 1 base, with 9 bases sitting between them. Here the CDR3 reads CASSRARSNQPQHF. As DNA, the CDR3 is TGTGCCAGCAGTCGGGCCAGAAGCAATCAGCCCCAGCATTTT.

This clonotype was found many times. V is TRBV6-2 or TRBV6-3 and J is TRBJ1-1; TRBD1 is a possible D gene (5 bases). With 2 bases removed from V and 7 bases from J, the gap between germline ends came to 11 bases. From germline, CDR1 is MNHEY and CDR2 SVGEGT. This CDR3 has 13 amino acids. CDR3 DNA: TGTGCCAGCAGTTACGGGGCAGGGTATGAAGCTTTCTTT. Translated, it gives CASSYGAGYEAFF.

This clonotype was seen many times. With a much larger clone just one base away, this may be a read error. The CDR3 region has the DNA TGCAGCGTTAGGACAGTGTTCAAAGGGACCCAGTACTTC. The encoded protein is CSVRTVFKGTQYF. The chain employs TRBV29-1 and TRBJ2-5, with D possibly TRBD1 on 6 matching bases. This CDR3 has 13 residues. CDR1 is SQVTM, CDR2 ANQGSEA, per germline. Trimming left V 5 bases short and J 7 bases short, with 17 bases between.

In its sample, this clonotype was seen many times. The chain is built from TRBV6-5 and TRBJ2-7; D perhaps matches TRBD1 (6 bases). The V gene lost 2 bases and the J gene lost 4 bases, with 9 bases spanning the gap. The CDR3 length is 13 residues. In germline, CDR1 is MNHEY, CDR2 SVGAGI. CDR3 nucleotide sequence: TGTGCCAGCAGTTACACAGGACAGTACGAGCAGTACTTC. Translation gives CASSYTGQYEQYF.